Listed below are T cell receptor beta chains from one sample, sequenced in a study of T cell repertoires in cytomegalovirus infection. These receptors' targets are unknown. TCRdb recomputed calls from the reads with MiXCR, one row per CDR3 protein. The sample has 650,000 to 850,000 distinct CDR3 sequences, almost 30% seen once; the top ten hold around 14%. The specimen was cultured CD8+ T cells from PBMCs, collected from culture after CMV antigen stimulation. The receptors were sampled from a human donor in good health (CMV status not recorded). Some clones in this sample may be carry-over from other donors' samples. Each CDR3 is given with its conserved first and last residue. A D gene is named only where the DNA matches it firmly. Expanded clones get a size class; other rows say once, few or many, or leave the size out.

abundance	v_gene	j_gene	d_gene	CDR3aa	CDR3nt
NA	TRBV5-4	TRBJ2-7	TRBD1	CASSLSGTGVSYEQYF	TGTGCCAGCAGCTTAAGCGGGACAGGGGTATCCTACGAGCAGTACTTC
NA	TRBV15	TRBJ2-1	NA	CATSKGSWANEQFF	TGTGCCACCAGCAAGGGGTCCTGGGCTAATGAGCAGTTCTTC
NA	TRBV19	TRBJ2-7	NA	CASSRKGAREQYF	TGTGCCAGTAGTAGGAAAGGGGCGCGGGAGCAGTACTTC
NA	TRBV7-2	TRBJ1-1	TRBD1	CASSTGGAYAEAFF	TGTGCCAGCAGCACAGGGGGCGCGTACGCTGAAGCTTTCTTT
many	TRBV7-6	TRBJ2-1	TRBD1	CASSLAGQGWNEQFF	TGTGCCAGCAGCTTAGCCGGACAGGGATGGAATGAGCAGTTCTTC
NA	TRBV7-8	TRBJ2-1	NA	CASSLAMGGREQFF	TGTGCCAGCAGCTTAGCGATGGGGGGCCGTGAGCAGTTCTTC
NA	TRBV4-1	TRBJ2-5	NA	CASSQGPGQETQYF	TGCGCCAGCAGCCAAGGCCCAGGGCAAGAGACCCAGTACTTC
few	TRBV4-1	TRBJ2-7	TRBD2	CASSPVEASGGSSYEQYF	TGCGCCAGCAGCCCCGTTGAAGCTAGCGGGGGTTCCTCCTACGAGCAGTACTTC
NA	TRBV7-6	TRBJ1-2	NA	CASSYQGIHGYTF	TGTGCCAGCAGCTATCAGGGGATCCATGGCTACACCTTC
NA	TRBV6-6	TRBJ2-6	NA	CASSPFGFSGANVLTF	TGTGCCAGCAGTCCCTTTGGTTTCTCTGGGGCCAACGTCCTGACTTTC
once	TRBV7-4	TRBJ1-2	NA	CASSIDSYYGCTF	TGTGCCAGCAGCATTGACAGTTACTATGGCTGCACCTTC
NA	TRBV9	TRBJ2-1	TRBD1	CASSVVYRGQDEQSF	TGTGCCAGCAGCGTAGTCTATAGGGGACAGGATGAGCAGTCCTTC
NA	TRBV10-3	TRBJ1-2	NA	CAINGPTGYTF	TGTGCCATCAACGGTCCAACTGGCTACACCTTC
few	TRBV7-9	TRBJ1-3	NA	CASSHPPSGQSSGNTIYF	TGTGCCAGCAGCCACCCCCCGAGTGGGCAGTCCTCTGGAAACACCATATATTTT
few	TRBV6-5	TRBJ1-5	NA	CASSPDEFNQPQHF	TGTGCCAGCAGCCCCGATGAATTCAATCAGCCCCAGCATTTT
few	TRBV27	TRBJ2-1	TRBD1	CASSYGTVSYNEQFF	TGTGCCAGCAGTTATGGGACAGTCTCCTACAATGAGCAGTTCTTC
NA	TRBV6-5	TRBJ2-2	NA	CASSYETGELFF	TGTGCCAGCAGTTACGAGACCGGGGAGCTGTTTTTT
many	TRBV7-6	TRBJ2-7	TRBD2	CASSLGEGVWYEQYF	TGTGCCAGCAGCTTAGGGGAGGGAGTGTGGTACGAGCAGTACTTC
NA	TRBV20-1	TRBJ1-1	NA	CSARLVEAFF	TGCAGTGCTAGATTAGTTGAAGCTTTCTTT
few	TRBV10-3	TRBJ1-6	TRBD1	CAISESDRLLHF	TGTGCCATCAGTGAGTCGGACAGGCTCCTCCACTTT